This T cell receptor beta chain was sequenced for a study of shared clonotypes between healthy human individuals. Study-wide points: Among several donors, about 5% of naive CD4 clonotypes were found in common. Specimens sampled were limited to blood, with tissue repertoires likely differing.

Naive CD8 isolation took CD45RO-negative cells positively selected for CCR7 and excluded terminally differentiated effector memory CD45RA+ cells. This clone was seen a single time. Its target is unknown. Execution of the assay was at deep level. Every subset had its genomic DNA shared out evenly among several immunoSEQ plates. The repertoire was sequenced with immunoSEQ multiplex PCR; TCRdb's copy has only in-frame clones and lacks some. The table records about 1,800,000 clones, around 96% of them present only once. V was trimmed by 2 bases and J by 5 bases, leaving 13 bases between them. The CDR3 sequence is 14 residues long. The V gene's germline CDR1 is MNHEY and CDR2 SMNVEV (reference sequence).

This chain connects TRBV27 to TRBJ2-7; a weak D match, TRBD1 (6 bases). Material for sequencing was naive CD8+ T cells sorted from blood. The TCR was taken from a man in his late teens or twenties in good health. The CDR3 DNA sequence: TGTGCCAGCAGTTTAAGGGGGTCCCTCCACGAGCAGTACTTC. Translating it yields CASSLRGSLHEQYF.